This T cell receptor beta chain was captured by sequencing in a study of liver allograft versus peripheral blood T cells. Across the whole study: Transplanted livers held T cell receptor repertoires, and these were compared with repertoires in recipients' peripheral blood.

This CDR3 contains 13 residues. V gave up 4 bases and J gave up 0 bases, with 7 bases separating them. CDR1 MNHEY and CDR2 SMNVEV come from the germline V gene (reference sequence). By share of the sample, this clonotype is medium-sized. The antigen is not known. TCRdb re-derived calls from the reads in MiXCR, one entry per CDR3 protein. The sample lists about 2,600 distinct CDR3 sequences, 15% to 20% seen once, with 35% to 40% in the top ten. Points from the study as a whole: The authors reported that T cell receptor repertoires inside liver allografts differed from those in peripheral blood.

This chain uses TRBV27 with TRBJ2-7, with TRBD1 as a possible D gene (6 bases). The TCR comes from a human patient who had a liver transplant. Some T cells may trace back to the graft donor. In nucleotides, the CDR3 is TGTGCCAGCAGTTACAGGGTCTCCTACGAGCAGTACTTC. Translating gives CASSYRVSYEQYF.